The T cell receptor (beta chain) described here comes from a study of Ad26.COV2.S vaccination and SARS-CoV-2 variants (dated by TCRdb to the early 2020s). A note on the overall study: Donors in the vaccine arm were drawn from COV1001, a phase I-IIa trial of Ad26.COV2.S in healthy adults that was multicentre, randomized, double-blind and placebo-controlled. Ad26.COV2.S was given intramuscularly at 5x10^10 or 1x10^11 viral particles, as a single shot or as two shots 56 days apart. TCRbeta repertoire sequencing served as the tool for gauging how specific and how broad the SARS-CoV-2-reactive T cell receptors were following Ad26.COV2.S vaccination. The TCR-sequenced set comprised about 32 samples: approximately 20 Ad26.COV2.S vaccine recipients, 5 placebo recipients and 8 SARS-CoV-2 convalescent individuals. Trial participants were randomized into five groups of five, in which low-dose or high-dose Ad26.COV2.S was given once or twice, or placebo was given on both occasions. Investigators did not know the trial group allocation while performing experiments and assessing outcomes. General study outcomes and caveats: It was noted by the authors that total T cell responses may have been underestimated by the TCR breadth and depth analyses. Ad26.COV2.S recipients had higher spike-specific TCR breadth than placebo recipients (P = 0.0014). The study was not powered for comparison of responses between vaccine doses or regimens. Comparable non-spike TCR breadth was observed between vaccine and placebo recipients, consistent with only spike being contained in the vaccine. After vaccination, substantial breadth of spike-specific CD8+ and CD4+ T cell responses was reported.

CDR1 and CDR2 are read off the germline V gene (reference sequence) as MNHEY and SMNVEV. From cysteine to phenylalanine, the CDR3 is 16 amino acids long. CDR3 DNA only is kept here, 48 bases in frame from base 1. Trimming leaves V shorter by 4 bases and J shorter by 2 bases, with the junction holding 9 bases beyond the gene matches. Comments on this clone: No antigen is known for it. No per-base quality is available; no much larger clone lies one base away.

The label giving this sample's treatment or condition can be read as: roughly 20 received Ad26.COV2.S at low or high dose, single or two shots; roughly five received placebo; per-sample allocation not given. Repertoires of vaccine and placebo recipients were sequenced from samples taken on day 63 after the first injection. Between 29 July and 7 August 2020, Cohort 1b enrolled 20 to 30 adults aged 18-55 years at one site in Boston, USA. Ad26.COV2.S was a replication-incompetent adenovirus type 26 vector that expressed a prefusion-stabilized SARS-CoV-2 spike protein derived from the original Wuhan strain. TCRbeta CDR3 regions were sequenced with the immunoSEQ Assay. After extraction, genomic DNA underwent amplification by bias-controlled multiplex PCR, followed by high-throughput sequencing. Processing in the source paper ran as follows. To quantify the absolute abundance of every unique TCRbeta CDR3 region, sequences were collapsed and filtered. T cell fraction was estimated by normalization of TCRbeta template counts to usable DNA, with usable DNA being measured through amplification of reference genes present in all nucleated cells. Repertoire TCRs were annotated as SARS-CoV-2-specific when V gene, CDR3 amino acid sequence and J gene were exactly matched to a known reactive TCR set. The reference SARS-CoV-2 TCR set was derived from MIRA and filtered for enrichment in COVID-19-positive ImmuneCODE repertoires, a step that removed public or cross-reactive TCRs. Using the MIRA antigens, annotated TCRs were further analysed by specific ORF or by position within an ORF. Depth was the summed frequency of annotated unique rearrangements, while breadth was defined as annotated unique rearrangements over total unique productive rearrangements. Group comparisons of TCR breadth used two-sided Wilcoxon rank-sum tests. The clones in this table, taken by TCRdb from immuneACCESS, are in-frame only. Not every clone is retained; where verified, under half of the shortfall comes from an unresolved V gene, and the cause of the rest is unknown. V and J calls and clone size are those listed in that table; D and trimming were worked out from the DNA. This sample gives roughly 390,000 clones in total; about nine tenths of them show up just once. Under 4% of the sample belongs to the ten largest clones.

The sequence came from a person aged 18-60 years who received the Ad26.COV2.S COVID-19 vaccine or a placebo. The sample consisted of peripheral blood, taken in a trial of Ad26.COV2.S vaccine versus placebo. The V and J genes are TRBV27 and TRBJ2-7; 9 bases in between match TRBD1. The sequence in DNA is TGTGCCAGCAGTTCAAGAGGGACAGGGAGGGCCTACGAGCAGTACTTC. It is translated as CASSSRGTGRAYEQYF.